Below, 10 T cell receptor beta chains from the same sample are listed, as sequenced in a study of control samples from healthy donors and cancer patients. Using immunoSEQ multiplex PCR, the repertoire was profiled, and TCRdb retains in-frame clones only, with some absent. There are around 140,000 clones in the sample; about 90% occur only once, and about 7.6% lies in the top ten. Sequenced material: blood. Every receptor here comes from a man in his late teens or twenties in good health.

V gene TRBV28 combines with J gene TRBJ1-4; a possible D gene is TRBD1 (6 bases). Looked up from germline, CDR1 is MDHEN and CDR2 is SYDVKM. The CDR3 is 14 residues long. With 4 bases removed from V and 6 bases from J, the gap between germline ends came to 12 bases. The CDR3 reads CASSSGGRDEKLFF. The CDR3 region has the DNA TGTGCCAGCAGTTCGGGGGGCAGGGATGAAAAACTGTTTTTT.

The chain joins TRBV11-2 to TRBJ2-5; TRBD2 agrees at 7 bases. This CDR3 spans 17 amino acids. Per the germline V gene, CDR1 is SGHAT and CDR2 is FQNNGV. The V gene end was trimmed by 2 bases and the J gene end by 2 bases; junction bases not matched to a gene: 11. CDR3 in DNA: TGTGCCAGCAGCTTATACCCCCGTCTCGGGGGGCAAGAGACCCAGTACTTC. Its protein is CASSLYPRLGGQETQYF. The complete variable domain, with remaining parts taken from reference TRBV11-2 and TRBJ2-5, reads EAGVAQSPRYKIIEKRQSVAFWCNPISGHATLYWYQQILGQGPKLLIQFQNNGVVDDSQLPKDRFSAERLKGVDSTLKIQPAKLEDSAVYLCASSLYPRLGGQETQYFGPGTRLLVL.

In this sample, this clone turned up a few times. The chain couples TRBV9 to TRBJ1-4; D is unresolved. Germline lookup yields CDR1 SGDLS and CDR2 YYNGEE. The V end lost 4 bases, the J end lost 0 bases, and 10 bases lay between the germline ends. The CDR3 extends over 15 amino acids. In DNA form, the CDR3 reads TGTGCCAGCAGCAGTACAACCTCAACTAATGAAAAACTGTTTTTT. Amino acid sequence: CASSSTTSTNEKLFF.

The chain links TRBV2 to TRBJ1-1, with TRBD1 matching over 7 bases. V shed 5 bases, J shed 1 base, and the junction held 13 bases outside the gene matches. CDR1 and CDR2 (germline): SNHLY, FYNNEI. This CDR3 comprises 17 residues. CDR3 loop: CASSKDYRGARNTEAFF. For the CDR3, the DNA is TGTGCCAGCAGTAAGGATTACAGGGGTGCGCGGAACACTGAAGCTTTCTTT.

The CDR3 nucleotides are TGTGCCAGCAGCGTAGGTCCAGACGGAACCACCGGGGAGCTGTTTTTT. Its protein is CASSVGPDGTTGELFF. This chain uses TRBV9 with TRBJ2-2; D not resolved. Trimming pared 0 bases from V and 4 bases from J, leaving 13 bases between. The CDR3 length is 16 residues. Germline-derived CDR1 and CDR2 are SGDLS and YYNGEE.

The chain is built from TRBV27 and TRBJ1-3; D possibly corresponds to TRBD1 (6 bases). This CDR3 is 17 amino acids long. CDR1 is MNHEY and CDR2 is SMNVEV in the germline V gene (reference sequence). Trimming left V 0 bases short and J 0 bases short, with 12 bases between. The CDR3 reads CASSLSWGPSSGNTIYF. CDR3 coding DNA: TGTGCCAGCAGTTTATCGTGGGGGCCATCCTCTGGAAACACCATATATTTT.

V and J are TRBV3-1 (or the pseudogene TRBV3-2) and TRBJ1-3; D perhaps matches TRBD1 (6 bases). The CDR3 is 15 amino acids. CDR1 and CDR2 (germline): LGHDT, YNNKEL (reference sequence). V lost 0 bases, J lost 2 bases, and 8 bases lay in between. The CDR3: CASSQDHRAGNTIYF. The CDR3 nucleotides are TGTGCCAGCAGCCAAGATCACAGGGCTGGAAACACCATATATTTT.

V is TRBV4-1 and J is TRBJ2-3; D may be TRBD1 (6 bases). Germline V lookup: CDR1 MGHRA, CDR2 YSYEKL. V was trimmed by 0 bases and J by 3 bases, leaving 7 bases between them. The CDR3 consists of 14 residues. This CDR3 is CASSQDTGTDTQYF. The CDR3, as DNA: TGCGCCAGCAGCCAAGATACAGGGACAGATACGCAGTATTTT.

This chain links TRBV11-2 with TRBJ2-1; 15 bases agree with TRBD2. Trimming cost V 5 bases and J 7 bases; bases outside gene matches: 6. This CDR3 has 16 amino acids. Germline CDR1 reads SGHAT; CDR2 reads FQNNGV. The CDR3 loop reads CASSGRTSGGENEQFF. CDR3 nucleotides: TGTGCCAGCAGCGGACGGACTAGCGGGGGGGAAAATGAGCAGTTCTTC.

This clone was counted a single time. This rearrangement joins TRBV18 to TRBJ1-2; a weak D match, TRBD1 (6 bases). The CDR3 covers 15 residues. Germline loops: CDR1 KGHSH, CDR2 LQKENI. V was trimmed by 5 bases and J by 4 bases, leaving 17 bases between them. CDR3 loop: CASSDSEDSFYGYTF. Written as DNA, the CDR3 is TGTGCCAGCTCAGACTCGGAGGACAGCTTCTATGGCTACACCTTC.